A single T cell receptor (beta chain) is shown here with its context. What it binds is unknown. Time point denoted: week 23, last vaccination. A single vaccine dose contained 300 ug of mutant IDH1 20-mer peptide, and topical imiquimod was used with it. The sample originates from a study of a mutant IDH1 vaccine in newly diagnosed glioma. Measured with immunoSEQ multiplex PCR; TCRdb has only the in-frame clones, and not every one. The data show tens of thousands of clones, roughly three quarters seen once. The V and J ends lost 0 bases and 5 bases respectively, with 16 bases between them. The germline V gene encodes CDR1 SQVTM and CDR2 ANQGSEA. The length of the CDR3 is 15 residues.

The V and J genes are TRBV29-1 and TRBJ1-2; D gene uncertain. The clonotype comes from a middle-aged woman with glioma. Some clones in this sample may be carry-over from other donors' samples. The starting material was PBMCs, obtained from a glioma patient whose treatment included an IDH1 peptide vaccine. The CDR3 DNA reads TGCAGCGTTGAAGATCGTAGGAACGCCCTTTATGGCTACACCTTC. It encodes CSVEDRRNALYGYTF.